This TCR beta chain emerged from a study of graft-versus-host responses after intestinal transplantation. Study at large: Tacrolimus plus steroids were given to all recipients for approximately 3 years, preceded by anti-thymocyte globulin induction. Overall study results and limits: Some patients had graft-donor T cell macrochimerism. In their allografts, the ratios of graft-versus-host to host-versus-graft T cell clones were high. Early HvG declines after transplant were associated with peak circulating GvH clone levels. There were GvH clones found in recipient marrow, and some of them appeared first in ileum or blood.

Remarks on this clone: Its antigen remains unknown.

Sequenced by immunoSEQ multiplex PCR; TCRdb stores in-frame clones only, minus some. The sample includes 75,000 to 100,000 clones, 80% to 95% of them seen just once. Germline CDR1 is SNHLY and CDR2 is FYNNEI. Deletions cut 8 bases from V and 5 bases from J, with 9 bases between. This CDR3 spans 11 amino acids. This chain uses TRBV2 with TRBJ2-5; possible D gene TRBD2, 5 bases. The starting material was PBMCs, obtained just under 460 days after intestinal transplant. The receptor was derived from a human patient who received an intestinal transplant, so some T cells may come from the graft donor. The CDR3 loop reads CASGGLETQYF. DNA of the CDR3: TGTGCCAGCGGAGGCCTTGAGACCCAGTACTTC. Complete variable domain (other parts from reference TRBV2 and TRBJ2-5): EPEVTQTPSHQVTQMGQEVILRCVPISNHLYFYWYRQILGQKVEFLVSFYNNEISEKSEIFDDQFSVERPDGSNFTLKIRSTKLEDSAMYFCASGGLETQYFGPGTRLLVL.